The 28 T cell receptor beta chains below were found in one sample sequenced in a study of blood T cell repertoires in COVID-19. Profiled with immunoSEQ multiplex PCR; TCRdb holds only in-frame clones, not every one. The sample shows 540,000 or so clones, roughly nine tenths of them seen only once. Material: peripheral blood. The receptors originated from a woman between 45 and 65 years old with COVID-19, enrolled during active disease.

This clone came up once. The chain employs TRBV18 and TRBJ1-5, with TRBD1 as a possible D gene (5 bases). Between the trimmed V and J ends, which lost 3 bases and 6 bases, there was a span of 9 bases. The CDR3 spans 13 residues. Germline CDR1 is KGHSH and CDR2 is LQKENI. This CDR3 is CASSPGGGQPQHF. In nucleotides, the CDR3 is TGTGCCAGCTCACCCGGGGGTGGTCAGCCCCAGCATTTT.

This clone was found once. The CDR3 DNA sequence: TGTGCCAGCAGTTACCCGGGGACAGGAACCGGGGAGCTGTTTTTT. The encoded protein is CASSYPGTGTGELFF. The chain links TRBV6-5 to TRBJ2-2; 8 bases match TRBD1. CDR1 MNHEY and CDR2 SVGAGI come from the germline V gene. With V trimmed by 2 bases and J by 5 bases, 4 bases remained unmatched. CDR3 size: 15 residues.

V usage is TRBV4-2 and J usage is TRBJ2-4; 9 bases are shared with TRBD2. The length of the CDR3 is 13 residues. CDR1 and CDR2 from the germline V gene are LGHNA and YNFKEQ. V was pared by 1 base and J by 12 bases, with 4 bases of the junction left unmatched. The CDR3 protein is CASSQGGGVSQYF. The DNA of the CDR3 is TGTGCCAGCAGCCAAGGCGGGGGGGTTTCTCAGTACTTC.

This clone came up once. V usage is TRBV6-5 and J usage is TRBJ2-7; 10 positions agree with TRBD1. The CDR3 consists of 14 residues. With V trimmed by 8 bases and J by 3 bases, 7 bases remained unmatched. From germline, CDR1 is MNHEY and CDR2 SVGAGI. The CDR3: CASGWDRGNYEQYF. The CDR3, as DNA: TGTGCCAGCGGTTGGGACAGGGGAAACTACGAGCAGTACTTC.

The count of this clone is one. V and J are TRBV5-6 and TRBJ1-5; 7 nucleotides align to TRBD1. The CDR3 consists of 14 residues. The germline V gene encodes CDR1 SGHDT and CDR2 YYEEEE. V dropped 3 bases and J dropped 6; count of bases not matched to a gene: 6. DNA for the CDR3: TGTGCCAGCAGCTACAGGGGCCGGGGTCAGCCCCAGCATTTT. Its translation: CASSYRGRGQPQHF.

V is TRBV29-1 and J is TRBJ1-1, with D unresolved. Germline V gene sequence: CDR1 SQVTM, CDR2 ANQGSEA. The CDR3 has 11 residues. Trimming removed 4 bases from V and 4 bases from J, with 7 bases in between. As DNA, the CDR3 is TGCAGCGTTGTTTTCGGCACTGAAGCTTTCTTT. Translation: CSVVFGTEAFF.

To note about this clone: The sample carries other DNA sequences with the same CDR3. V usage is TRBV30 and J usage is TRBJ1-6; 7 bases agree with TRBD1. With 0 bases clipped from V and 8 bases from J, the junction kept 4 bases outside the gene matches. This CDR3 is built from 14 residues. Germline V gene data show CDR1 as GTSNPN and CDR2 as SVGIG (reference sequence). The DNA for the CDR3 is TGTGCCTGGAGTGTAAGGCAGGGGGATTCACCCCTCCACTTT. The encoded protein is CAWSVRQGDSPLHF. The full variable domain, its missing parts supplied by reference TRBV30 and TRBJ1-6, is SQTIHQWPATLVQPVGSPLSLECTVEGTSNPNLYWYRQAAGRGLQLLFYSVGIGQISSEVPQNLSASRPQDRQFILSSKKLLLSDSGFYLCAWSVRQGDSPLHFGNGTRLTVT.

The genes are TRBV5-4 and TRBJ2-7; a weak D match, TRBD1 (6 bases). This CDR3 is 13 amino acids long. Germline loops: CDR1 SGHNT, CDR2 YYREEE (reference sequence). Trimming removed 5 bases from V and 7 bases from J, with 16 bases in between. This CDR3 reads CASRLSDRGEQYF. The DNA of the CDR3 is TGTGCCAGCAGACTTTCGGACAGAGGGGAGCAGTACTTC.

The V and J genes are TRBV2 and TRBJ1-2; the match to TRBD1 covers 7 bases. Germline values: CDR1 SNHLY, CDR2 FYNNEI. Trimming removed 7 bases from V and 0 bases from J; junction bases left unmatched: 5. The CDR3 contains 14 residues. CDR3 DNA: TGTGCCAGCAAAGACAGGGCGGCTAACTATGGCTACACCTTC. Translating it yields CASKDRAANYGYTF. Variable domain in full (rest from reference TRBV2 and TRBJ1-2): EPEVTQTPSHQVTQMGQEVILRCVPISNHLYFYWYRQILGQKVEFLVSFYNNEISEKSEIFDDQFSVERPDGSNFTLKIRSTKLEDSAMYFCASKDRAANYGYTFGSGTRLTVV.

CDR3 in DNA: TGTGCCAGCAGCCCCTCTTATGGGGGGTATGAAAAACTGTTTTTT. Its protein is CASSPSYGGYEKLFF. V usage is TRBV2 and J usage is TRBJ1-4, with a tentative D call TRBD1 (5 bases). This CDR3 region has 15 residues. Per the germline V gene, CDR1 is SNHLY and CDR2 is FYNNEI. With 6 bases removed from V and 6 bases from J, the gap between germline ends came to 17 bases.

The chain links TRBV28 to TRBJ2-5, with D perhaps TRBD2 (7 bases). This CDR3 is built from 14 residues. The ends were cut back, 6 bases at V and 1 base at J, with 12 bases in the middle. The V gene's germline CDR1 is MDHEN and CDR2 SYDVKM. CDR3 nucleotides: TGTGCCAGCAGCCCCGGGGGGCCCCAAGAGACCCAGTACTTC. It translates to CASSPGGPQETQYF.

This clone was picked up a small number of times. The chain carries TRBV5-6 and TRBJ1-1; D is uncertain. This CDR3 has 16 amino acids. In germline, CDR1 is SGHDT, CDR2 YYEEEE. V gave up 4 bases and J gave up 0 bases, with 16 bases separating them. CDR3: CASSPRVQQMNTEAFF. The CDR3 nucleotides are TGTGCCAGCAGCCCCCGGGTCCAGCAAATGAACACTGAAGCTTTCTTT.

This sequence joins TRBV7-2 and TRBJ2-3; 8 bases line up with TRBD2. Germline V gene data show CDR1 as SGHTA and CDR2 as FQGNSA. This CDR3 is 16 amino acids long. The J segment lost 5 bases and the V segment lost 0 bases, leaving 7 bases of the junction unmatched. CDR3 bases: TGTGCCAGCAGCTTAGCGCGAGGACTAGCTGGAGATACGCAGTATTTT. Encoded protein: CASSLARGLAGDTQYF.

V usage is TRBV24-1 and J usage is TRBJ2-1, with a possible D match to TRBD2 (6 bases). Per germline, CDR1 KGHDR and CDR2 SFDVKD. The germline V and J ends were trimmed by 3 bases and 6 bases, with 17 bases remaining between them. The CDR3 runs 16 residues. CDR3 bases: TGTGCCACCAGTGATCCGGGACTCAGCAACCCCAATGAGCAGTTCTTC. It is translated as CATSDPGLSNPNEQFF.

V gene TRBV27 combines with J gene TRBJ2-5, with TRBD1 identical over 9 bases. Unmatched junction bases numbered 5, after V lost 4 bases and J lost 5 bases. This CDR3 comprises 14 residues. Germline V lookup: CDR1 MNHEY, CDR2 SMNVEV (reference sequence). The CDR3 bases are TGTGCCAGCAGTTCACAGGGGGCAGGGGAGACCCAGTACTTC. As protein: CASSSQGAGETQYF.

The genes are TRBV29-1 and TRBJ1-1; the D is unclear. The germline V gene has CDR1 SQVTM and CDR2 ANQGSEA. Trimming pared 0 bases from V and 6 bases from J, leaving 11 bases between. The CDR3 has 13 residues. The CDR3 bases are TGCAGCGTTGAAGATCTGGCGGTATCTGAAGCTTTCTTT. Protein: CSVEDLAVSEAFF.

The V and J genes are TRBV5-1 and TRBJ1-3; D unresolved. Looked up from germline, CDR1 is SGHRS and CDR2 is YFSETQ. V lost 0 bases to trimming and J lost 0 bases, with 7 bases between them. This CDR3 contains 15 residues. CDR3 in DNA: TGCGCCAGCAGCTTGGATACAGCCTCTGGAAACACCATATATTTT. Translation gives CASSLDTASGNTIYF.

About this clone itself: Other DNA sequences from this sample encode an identical CDR3 as well. The V call is TRBV30, the J call TRBJ1-2; D might be TRBD1 (5 bases). The CDR3 is 11 residues long. Trimming removed 5 bases from V and 8 bases from J, with 12 bases in between. Germline V lookup: CDR1 GTSNPN, CDR2 SVGIG (reference sequence). CDR3: CAWGGGYGYTF. CDR3 sequence (DNA): TGTGCCTGGGGCGGGGGGTACGGCTACACCTTC.

The V and J genes are TRBV5-8 and TRBJ1-2, with D perhaps TRBD1 (6 bases). CDR3 length: 15 residues. Trimming removed 4 bases at V and 4 bases at J, with 17 bases between. The germline CDR1 and CDR2 sequences are SGHTS and YDEGEE. CDR3 in DNA: TGTGCCAGCAGCATACAGGGCCTCCTTGGCTATGGCTACACCTTC. Translated, it gives CASSIQGLLGYGYTF. Drawing the rest from reference TRBV5-8 and TRBJ1-2, the complete variable domain is EAGVTQSPTHLIKTRGQQATLRCSPISGHTSVYWYQQALGLGLQFLLWYDEGEERNRGNFPPRFSGRQFPNYSSELNVNALELEDSALYLCASSIQGLLGYGYTFGSGTRLTVV.

V and J are TRBV2 and TRBJ2-1; the match to TRBD1 covers 9 bases. Looked up from germline, CDR1 is SNHLY and CDR2 is FYNNEI. Trimming cost V 4 bases and J 5 bases; bases outside gene matches: 3. The CDR3 is 14 residues long. CDR3 in amino acids: CASSAGQGNNEQFF. Written as DNA, the CDR3 is TGTGCCAGCAGTGCGGGACAGGGCAACAATGAGCAGTTCTTC. The complete variable domain, with remaining parts taken from reference TRBV2 and TRBJ2-1, reads EPEVTQTPSHQVTQMGQEVILRCVPISNHLYFYWYRQILGQKVEFLVSFYNNEISEKSEIFDDQFSVERPDGSNFTLKIRSTKLEDSAMYFCASSAGQGNNEQFFGPGTRLTVL.

The genes are TRBV7-3 and TRBJ2-3; 8 bases map to TRBD2. J gave up 6 bases and V 2 bases, and 4 bases lay outside the gene matches. The CDR3 has 14 amino acids. Germline V gene lookup returns CDR1 SGHTA and CDR2 FQGTGA. The CDR3 sequence: CASSLAGGRDTQYF. The CDR3 region has the DNA TGTGCCAGCAGCTTAGCGGGGGGCCGGGATACGCAGTATTTT.

The genes are TRBV7-9 and TRBJ2-1; 9 bases agree with TRBD1. Looked up from germline, CDR1 is SEHNR and CDR2 is FQNEAQ (reference sequence). V shed 5 bases and J 5 bases; nucleotides not matched to a gene: 13. This CDR3 has 17 residues. Here the CDR3 reads CASSPIGQGMRDNEQFF. As DNA, the CDR3 is TGTGCCAGCAGCCCTATTGGACAGGGGATGCGGGACAATGAGCAGTTCTTC.

V and J are TRBV7-8 and TRBJ1-5; TRBD1 matches 10 bases. Germline V CDR1 and CDR2: SGHVS, FQNEAQ. The CDR3 covers 15 residues. After removal of 7 bases from V and 6 bases from J, the junction contained 9 bases not matched to a gene. CDR3 DNA: TGTGCCAGCAAAGAGGGACAGGGGCGAAGTCAGCCCCAGCATTTT. Protein product: CASKEGQGRSQPQHF. Looking up the rest from reference TRBV7-8 and TRBJ1-5 gives the full variable domain: GAGVSQSPRYKVAKRGQDVALRCDPISGHVSLFWYQQALGQGPEFLTYFQNEAQLDKSGLPSDRFFAERPEGSVSTLKIQRTQQEDSAVYLCASKEGQGRSQPQHFGDGTRLSIL.

The V call is TRBV10-3, the J call TRBJ2-2, with TRBD2 matching 14 bases. This CDR3 comprises 17 residues. Germline CDR1 is ENHRY and CDR2 is SYGVKD. The trim removed 0 bases at V and 7 bases at J, leaving 4 bases unmatched. CDR3 amino acids: CAISESGLAGGGGELFF. DNA for the CDR3: TGTGCCATCAGTGAGTCCGGACTAGCGGGGGGCGGCGGGGAGCTGTTTTTT.

V and J are TRBV24-1 and TRBJ2-1; possible D gene TRBD2, 5 bases. The V and J ends lost 9 bases and 6 bases respectively, with 14 bases between them. This CDR3 is built from 13 residues. CDR1 KGHDR and CDR2 SFDVKD come from the germline V gene. The CDR3 sequence: CATGTGSINEQFF. As DNA, the CDR3 is TGTGCCACCGGTACGGGGTCGATCAATGAGCAGTTCTTC.

The rearrangement joins TRBV9 to TRBJ1-4; 7 bases map to TRBD1. After removal of 7 bases from V and 1 base from J, the junction contained 4 bases not matched to a gene. The CDR3 runs to 14 residues. Germline-derived CDR1 and CDR2 are SGDLS and YYNGEE. In DNA, the CDR3 is TGTGCCAGCGCAGGGGGAGTAACTAATGAAAAACTGTTTTTT. Translating gives CASAGGVTNEKLFF.

V and J are TRBV5-1 and TRBJ2-1, with TRBD1 identical over 7 bases. V dropped 5 bases and J dropped 9; count of bases not matched to a gene: 11. The germline gives CDR1 SGHRS, CDR2 YFSETQ. The CDR3 length is 14 residues. The CDR3 sequence is CASSPAGTDSEQFF. The CDR3 DNA follows: TGCGCCAGCAGTCCAGCCGGGACAGACAGTGAGCAGTTCTTC.

The V gene is TRBV19, the J gene TRBJ1-6; 7 bases fit TRBD1. The V and J ends lost 6 bases and 9 bases, in that order; junction bases with no gene match: 14. CDR3 size: 16 residues. Germline V gives CDR1 LNHDA, CDR2 SQIVND (reference sequence). The CDR3 is CASSIDRDSSTSPLHF. The CDR3 nucleotides read TGTGCCAGTAGCATCGACCGGGACAGCTCTACTTCACCCCTCCACTTT.